This T cell receptor (beta chain) was observed in a study of CD4 T cells in relation to SARS-CoV-2 and coronaviruses. Method: immunoSEQ multiplex PCR; TCRdb's copy keeps in-frame clones and lacks some. The top ten hold nearly 3.5% of the sample, which has about 30,000 clones, roughly 82% seen once. As concerns this clone: Its antigen is not known.

The CDR3 length is 15 residues. V was clipped by 7 bases and J by 0 bases, with 16 bases between them. The germline gives CDR1 MNHEY, CDR2 SMNVEV (reference sequence). The V and J genes are TRBV27 and TRBJ2-7; TRBD1 might be the D (6 bases). The specimen was memory CD4+ T cells from PBMCs, cultured in vitro. The receptor's source is an adult with COVID-19. CDR3 DNA: TGTGCCAGCAAGATTAATCCGACAGGCTCCTACGAGCAGTACTTC. This translates into CASKINPTGSYEQYF.